Listed here are 9 T cell receptor beta chains from one sample, sequenced in a study of blood T cell repertoires in COVID-19. Here immunoSEQ multiplex PCR was the method, and the copy in TCRdb shows in-frame clones only, minus some. The profile shows some 340,000 clones, around four fifths of them singletons. The specimen was PBMCs or T cells enriched from blood (not recorded which). These receptors all stem from a woman in her forties or fifties who had recovered from COVID-19.

The DNA of the CDR3 is TGTGCCAGCAGCCGCCAAAGCGATTCCTACAATGAGCAGTTCTTC. This codes for CASSRQSDSYNEQFF. The rearrangement joins TRBV3-1 (or the pseudogene TRBV3-2) to TRBJ2-1; no firm D call. Germline assignment: CDR1 LGHDT and CDR2 YNNKEL (reference sequence). V was trimmed by 4 bases and J by 1 base, leaving 11 bases between them. The CDR3 consists of 15 residues.

The chain combines TRBV29-1 with TRBJ1-2; D not resolved. The CDR3 has 13 residues. The ends were cut back, 5 bases at V and 6 bases at J, with 16 bases in the middle. Germline CDR1 SQVTM, CDR2 ANQGSEA. The CDR3 sequence is CSVPKVATNGYTF. CDR3 in DNA: TGCAGCGTTCCGAAGGTGGCTACTAATGGCTACACCTTC.

The chain is built from TRBV27 and TRBJ1-4; D gene ambiguous. V lost 4 bases and J lost 7, with 13 bases in between. Germline values: CDR1 MNHEY, CDR2 SMNVEV (reference sequence). This CDR3 contains 14 residues. The CDR3 coding sequence is TGTGCCAGCAGTTCCCTGAGGTCTGTTGAAAAACTGTTTTTT. Translating gives CASSSLRSVEKLFF.

V is TRBV6-1 and J is TRBJ1-2, with D possibly being TRBD1 (5 bases). V was pared by 0 bases and J by 0 bases, with 11 bases between. Germline V lookup: CDR1 MNHNS, CDR2 SASEGT. The CDR3 is made up of 16 amino acids. The CDR3 spells CASSEAGLGPNYGYTF. The CDR3 DNA follows: TGTGCCAGCAGTGAAGCGGGGCTAGGGCCTAACTATGGCTACACCTTC.

The chain joins TRBV30 to TRBJ1-1, with D possibly TRBD1 on 5 matching bases. Trimming stripped 3 bases from V and 4 bases from J, with 12 bases between. This CDR3 contains 13 residues. Germline V gene lookup returns CDR1 GTSNPN and CDR2 SVGIG (reference sequence). CDR3 in amino acids: CAWRFRGVTEAFF. The CDR3 region has the DNA TGTGCCTGGAGATTTCGGGGGGTCACTGAAGCTTTCTTT.

This chain uses TRBV6-6 with TRBJ2-7, with 8 positions matching TRBD2. CDR3 length: 13 residues. Germline trimming cut 5 bases from V and 6 bases from J; bases unmatched to any gene: 6. The germline V gene has CDR1 MNHNY and CDR2 SVGAGI (reference sequence). CDR3 in amino acids: CASSPVAGREQYF. The CDR3 region has the DNA TGTGCCAGCAGTCCAGTAGCGGGACGCGAGCAGTACTTC.

This clone was found once. The chain employs TRBV30 and TRBJ1-3; no reliable D call. The CDR3 extends over 13 amino acids. Germline V gene data show CDR1 as GTSNPN and CDR2 as SVGIG (reference sequence). V lost 2 bases and J lost 2, with 7 bases in between. This CDR3 reads CAWSIPPGNTIYF. The CDR3 bases are TGTGCCTGGAGTATCCCTCCTGGAAACACCATATATTTT.

Notes on this clone: The sample carries other DNA sequences with the same CDR3. The chain recombines TRBV28 with TRBJ2-7; possible D gene TRBD2, 5 bases. Trimming took off 8 bases at V and 0 bases at J, with 8 bases between the two ends. This CDR3 contains 12 residues. From germline, CDR1 is MDHEN and CDR2 SYDVKM. The CDR3 region is CASRGSSYEQYF. The CDR3 DNA reads as TGTGCCAGCCGGGGTAGCTCCTACGAGCAGTACTTC.

The chain joins TRBV19 to TRBJ1-1, with D possibly TRBD1 on 5 matching bases. The CDR3 consists of 13 residues. The V and J ends lost 0 bases and 9 bases respectively, with 11 bases between them. CDR1 and CDR2 from the germline V gene are LNHDA and SQIVND (reference sequence). The CDR3 reads CASSIDGLDKAFF. The CDR3 DNA sequence: TGTGCCAGTAGTATAGACGGTCTGGACAAAGCTTTCTTT.